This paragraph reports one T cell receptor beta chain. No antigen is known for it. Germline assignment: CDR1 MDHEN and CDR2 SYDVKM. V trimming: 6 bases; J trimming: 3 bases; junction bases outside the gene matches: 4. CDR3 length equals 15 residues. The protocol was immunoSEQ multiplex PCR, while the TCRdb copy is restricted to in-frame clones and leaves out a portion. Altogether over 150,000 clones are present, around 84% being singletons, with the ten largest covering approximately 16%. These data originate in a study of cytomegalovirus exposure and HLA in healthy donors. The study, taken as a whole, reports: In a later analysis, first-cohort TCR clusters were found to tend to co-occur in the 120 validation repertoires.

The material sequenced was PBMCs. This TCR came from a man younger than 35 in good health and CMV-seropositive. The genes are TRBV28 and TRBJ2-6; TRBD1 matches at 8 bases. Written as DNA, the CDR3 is TGTGCCAGCAGGCCAGGGGGCAGTGGGGCCAACGTCCTGACTTTC. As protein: CASRPGGSGANVLTF.